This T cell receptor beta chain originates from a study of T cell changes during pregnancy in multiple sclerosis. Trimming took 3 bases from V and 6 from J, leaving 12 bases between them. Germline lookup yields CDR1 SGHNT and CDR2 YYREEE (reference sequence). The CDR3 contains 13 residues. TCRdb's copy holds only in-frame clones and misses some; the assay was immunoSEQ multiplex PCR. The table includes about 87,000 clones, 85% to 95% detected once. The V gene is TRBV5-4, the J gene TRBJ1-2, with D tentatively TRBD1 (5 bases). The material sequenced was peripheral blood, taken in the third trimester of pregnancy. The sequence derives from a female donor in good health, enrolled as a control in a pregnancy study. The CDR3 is CASSYTGGDGYTF. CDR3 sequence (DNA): TGTGCCAGCAGCTATACCGGGGGGGATGGCTACACCTTC.